The clone carrying this TCR beta chain was counted ten times or more. Antigen specificity is unknown. TCRdb re-analysed the reads in MiXCR, keeping a single row per CDR3 protein. The table lists over 450,000 distinct CDR3 sequences, 11% of them singletons. This record belongs to a study of T cell repertoires in cytomegalovirus infection. Study as a whole: CMV infection plus the matching HLA type was flagged by public TCR beta signatures. General observations from the study: CMV-specific TCR beta clonotypes restricted by HLA-C were the ones dominating the ex vivo response.

V lost 8 bases and J lost 12; bases outside the gene matches: 14. From germline, CDR1 is SNHLY and CDR2 FYNNEI. The CDR3 runs to 14 residues. This chain uses TRBV2 with TRBJ2-1; TRBD2 agrees at 9 bases. The clonotype comes from a human donor in good health (CMV status not recorded). Some clones in this sample may be carry-over from other donors' samples. Sequenced input: PBMCs. The CDR3 DNA is TGTGCCAGCGAGGTGGGTAGCGGGGGAAGATGGCAGTTCTTC. Translation gives CASEVGSGGRWQFF.